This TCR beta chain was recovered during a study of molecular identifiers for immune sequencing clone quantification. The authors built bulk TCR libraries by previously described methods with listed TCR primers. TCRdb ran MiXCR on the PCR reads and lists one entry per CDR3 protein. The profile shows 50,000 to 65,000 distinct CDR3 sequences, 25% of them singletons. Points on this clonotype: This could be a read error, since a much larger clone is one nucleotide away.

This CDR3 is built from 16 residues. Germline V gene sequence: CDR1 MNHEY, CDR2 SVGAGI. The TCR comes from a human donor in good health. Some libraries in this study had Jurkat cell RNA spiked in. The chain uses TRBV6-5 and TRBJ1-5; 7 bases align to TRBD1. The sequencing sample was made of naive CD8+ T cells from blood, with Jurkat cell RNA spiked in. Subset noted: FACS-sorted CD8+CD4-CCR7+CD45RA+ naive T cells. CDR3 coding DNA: TGTGCCAGCAGCTCTACAGTCCCGGGACAGAATCAGCCCCACCATTTT. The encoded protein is CASSSTVPGQNQPHHF.